The 21 T cell receptor beta chains below were found in one sample sequenced in a study of shared clonotypes between healthy human individuals. The naive CD8 population came from CD45RO-negative cells selected for CCR7, without terminally differentiated effector memory CD45RA+ cells. Data came from immunoSEQ multiplex PCR; TCRdb stores just in-frame clones and leaves some out. This sample has 750,000 to 1,000,000 clones, with nearly 95% found just once. The source material was naive CD8+ T cells sorted from blood. The receptor source for this set is a man in his thirties or forties in good health.

The chain combines TRBV5-4 with TRBJ1-1, with D maybe TRBD1 (6 bases). The germline V gene encodes CDR1 SGHNT and CDR2 YYREEE (reference sequence). The V gene lost 4 bases and the J gene lost 2 bases, with 12 bases spanning the gap. The CDR3 has 14 residues. The CDR3 nucleotides read TGTGCCAGCAGCCCACCCGGGGGCAACACTGAAGCTTTCTTT. It encodes CASSPPGGNTEAFF.

The chain recombines TRBV6-6 with TRBJ2-7; the D gene is possibly TRBD1 (6 bases). This CDR3 has 13 amino acids. Trimming took off 7 bases at V and 6 bases at J, with 16 bases between the two ends. CDR1 MNHNY and CDR2 SVGAGI come from the germline V gene (reference sequence). The CDR3, as DNA: TGTGCCAGCACTACAACAGGGAGTGGCGAGCAGTACTTC. Protein sequence: CASTTTGSGEQYF.

The chain combines TRBV28 with TRBJ2-1; the match to TRBD2 covers 7 bases. V shed 2 bases and J 5 bases; nucleotides not matched to a gene: 6. CDR3 length: 15 amino acids. CDR1 MDHEN and CDR2 SYDVKM come from the germline V gene. CDR3 sequence reads: CASSLLLAEDNEQFF. DNA of the CDR3: TGTGCCAGCAGTTTACTGCTAGCGGAGGACAATGAGCAGTTCTTC.

This chain links TRBV5-1 with TRBJ2-1, with D maybe TRBD2 (6 bases). V lost 4 bases, J lost 6 bases, and 11 bases lay in between. Per germline, CDR1 SGHRS and CDR2 YFSETQ. The CDR3 has 13 amino acids. This CDR3 is CASSPGLSNEQFF. The CDR3 region has the DNA TGCGCCAGCAGCCCGGGACTCAGCAATGAGCAGTTCTTC.

Of note for this clone: Other DNA sequences from this sample encode an identical CDR3 as well. The chain recombines TRBV4-3 with TRBJ2-7, with 12 bases fitting TRBD2. Germline CDR1 and CDR2: LGHNA and YSLEER. CDR3 length: 17 amino acids. With 0 bases clipped from V and 4 bases from J, the junction kept 7 bases outside the gene matches. Here the CDR3 DNA reads TGCGCCAGCAGCCAAGATCGGGGTACTAGCGGGAGGTACGAGCAGTACTTC. Protein product: CASSQDRGTSGRYEQYF.

The gene calls are TRBV9 and TRBJ2-3; possible D gene TRBD2, 5 bases. The V and J ends lost 3 bases and 4 bases respectively, with 12 bases between them. The CDR3 loop spans 14 amino acids. In germline, CDR1 is SGDLS, CDR2 YYNGEE. The CDR3 nucleotides are TGTGCCAGCAGCGACACCCGGGGATCAGATACGCAGTATTTT. Translating gives CASSDTRGSDTQYF.

V usage is TRBV30 and J usage is TRBJ1-2; a weak D match, TRBD1 (6 bases). The CDR3 spans 11 residues. The V gene's germline CDR1 is GTSNPN and CDR2 SVGIG (reference sequence). V was clipped by 0 bases and J by 14 bases, with 13 bases between them. In nucleotides, the CDR3 is TGTGCCTGGAGTGTATCGGGGGCAGAGACCTTC. As protein: CAWSVSGAETF. The variable domain in full, with the rest retrieved from reference TRBV30 and TRBJ1-2, is SQTIHQWPATLVQPVGSPLSLECTVEGTSNPNLYWYRQAAGRGLQLLFYSVGIGQISSEVPQNLSASRPQDRQFILSSKKLLLSDSGFYLCAWSVSGAETFGSGTRLTVV.

The J gene is TRBJ2-7, the V gene TRBV18; 7 nucleotides line up with TRBD1. Trimming took 1 base from V and 6 from J; bases not matched to a gene: 9. Germline V CDR1 and CDR2: KGHSH, LQKENI. This CDR3 comprises 15 residues. In DNA, the CDR3 is TGTGCCAGCTCACCACACGACAGGGCACGTGCCGAGCAGTACTTC. Translating gives CASSPHDRARAEQYF.

This rearrangement joins TRBV9 to TRBJ2-7; maybe TRBD2 (7 bases). CDR1 is SGDLS, CDR2 YYNGEE, per germline. The CDR3 runs 18 residues. Trimming removed 3 bases at V and 0 bases at J, with 22 bases between. The CDR3 reads CASSGAEGAAGASYEQYF. In nucleotides, the CDR3 is TGTGCCAGCAGCGGGGCCGAGGGAGCGGCGGGGGCCTCCTACGAGCAGTACTTC. The whole variable domain, filled in from reference TRBV9 and TRBJ2-7, reads DSGVTQTPKHLITATGQRVTLRCSPRSGDLSVYWYQQSLDQGLQFLIQYYNGEERAKGNILERFSAQQFPDLHSELNLSSLELGDSALYFCASSGAEGAAGASYEQYFGPGTRLTVT.

The J gene is TRBJ2-1, the V gene TRBV6-5; a possible D gene is TRBD2 (6 bases). Trimming removed 0 bases at V and 2 bases at J, with 8 bases between. This CDR3 contains 15 residues. Germline assignment: CDR1 MNHEY and CDR2 SVGAGI. The CDR3, as DNA: TGTGCCAGCAGTTACTCACCGGGAGCCTACAATGAGCAGTTCTTC. Residues: CASSYSPGAYNEQFF.

The chain has TRBV5-1 and TRBJ1-5; 7 bases are shared with TRBD1. The CDR3 has 15 residues. Germline V gives CDR1 SGHRS, CDR2 YFSETQ. V shed 3 bases and J 3 bases; nucleotides not matched to a gene: 6. The CDR3 sequence is CASSYSGGVNQPQHF. DNA for the CDR3: TGCGCCAGCAGCTACTCAGGGGGAGTCAATCAGCCCCAGCATTTT.

The J gene is TRBJ2-2, the V gene TRBV7-9; 9 bases match TRBD1. The trim removed 5 bases at V and 4 bases at J, leaving 8 bases unmatched. The CDR3 has 16 amino acids. Germline V lookup: CDR1 SEHNR, CDR2 FQNEAQ (reference sequence). As DNA, the CDR3 is TGTGCCAGCAGCCCTACAGGGGGCGAAGGCACCGGGGAGCTGTTTTTT. Translation: CASSPTGGEGTGELFF. The variable domain in full, with the rest retrieved from reference TRBV7-9 and TRBJ2-2, is DTGVSQNPRHKITKRGQNVTFRCDPISEHNRLYWYRQTLGQGPEFLTYFQNEAQLEKSRLLSDRFSAERPKGSFSTLEIQRTEQGDSAMYLCASSPTGGEGTGELFFGEGSRLTVL.

The chain uses TRBV13 and TRBJ2-3; 11 bases are shared with TRBD2. The V gene's germline CDR1 is PRHDT and CDR2 FYEKMQ (reference sequence). CDR3 size: 19 residues. Trimming at V came to 6 bases and at J to 0 bases, leaving 14 bases not matched to a gene. CDR3: CASSSAWIAGGSSTDTQYF. CDR3 DNA sequence: TGTGCCAGCAGTTCTGCGTGGATAGCGGGAGGGTCGAGCACAGATACGCAGTATTTT.

The chain combines TRBV11-3 with TRBJ2-2; D tentatively reads TRBD1 or TRBD2 (5 bases each). Per the germline V gene, CDR1 is SGHNT and CDR2 is YENEEA. The CDR3 is made up of 14 amino acids. The V end was cut by 1 base, the J end by 4 bases, with 7 bases between. CDR3 bases: TGTGCCAGCAGCTTAGCGAGGGGCACCGGGGAGCTGTTTTTT. Its protein product is CASSLARGTGELFF.

The V and J genes are TRBV5-4 and TRBJ2-1; 8 nucleotides align to TRBD2. This CDR3 spans 16 amino acids. V shed 4 bases and J 7 bases; nucleotides not matched to a gene: 13. The germline V gene has CDR1 SGHNT and CDR2 YYREEE (reference sequence). The CDR3 protein is CASSPLGAGVYNEQFF. The CDR3 region has the DNA TGTGCCAGCAGCCCCCTAGGAGCGGGAGTTTATAATGAGCAGTTCTTC.

The chain employs TRBV7-8 and TRBJ2-7; no reliable D call. With 5 bases removed from V and 4 bases from J, the gap between germline ends came to 12 bases. This CDR3 contains 13 residues. CDR1 is SGHVS, CDR2 FQNEAQ, per germline. The CDR3 here is CASSPYLGYEQYF. DNA for the CDR3: TGTGCCAGCAGCCCTTATCTGGGTTACGAGCAGTACTTC.

The rearrangement uses TRBV14 and TRBJ2-1; 7 bases fit TRBD2. Germline CDR1 SGHDN, CDR2 FVKESK. This CDR3 is 17 amino acids long. J lost 1 base, V lost 1 base, and 7 bases had no gene match. CDR3 DNA sequence: TGTGCCAGCAGCCAAGCGGGCGGGAGCACATCCTACAATGAGCAGTTCTTC. It yields the protein CASSQAGGSTSYNEQFF.

The chain links TRBV7-9 to TRBJ1-3; TRBD1 might be the D (6 bases). The CDR3 length is 16 residues. Deletions cut 4 bases from V and 2 bases from J, with 15 bases between. Germline lookup yields CDR1 SEHNR and CDR2 FQNEAQ (reference sequence). CDR3: CASSSSREGAGNTIYF. In nucleotides, the CDR3 is TGTGCCAGCAGCTCGTCTAGGGAGGGGGCTGGAAACACCATATATTTT. The full variable domain, with the rest looked up from reference TRBV7-9 and TRBJ1-3, is DTGVSQNPRHKITKRGQNVTFRCDPISEHNRLYWYRQTLGQGPEFLTYFQNEAQLEKSRLLSDRFSAERPKGSFSTLEIQRTEQGDSAMYLCASSSSREGAGNTIYFGEGSWLTVV.

The V gene is TRBV13, the J gene TRBJ2-7; 10 bases align to TRBD2. The CDR3 runs 15 residues. CDR1 is PRHDT and CDR2 is FYEKMQ in the germline V gene (reference sequence). J was trimmed by 5 bases and V by 6 bases; bases with no gene match: 10. CDR3 DNA sequence: TGTGCCAGCAGTCACACTAGCGGGAAGAAGAACGAGCAGTACTTC. This encodes CASSHTSGKKNEQYF.

The rearrangement links TRBV27 to TRBJ2-3; 8 bases are shared with TRBD2. The CDR3 is 15 residues long. With V trimmed by 4 bases and J by 7 bases, 10 bases remained unmatched. The germline V gene encodes CDR1 MNHEY and CDR2 SMNVEV (reference sequence). CDR3 DNA: TGTGCCAGCAGTTCACCATCGACGGGAGGGAATACGCAGTATTTT. Protein: CASSSPSTGGNTQYF.

The chain joins TRBV9 to TRBJ2-7, with 8 bases identical to TRBD1. Germline V gene data show CDR1 as SGDLS and CDR2 as YYNGEE. Losses at the gene ends were 3 bases for V and 0 bases for J; bases not matched to a gene: 5. CDR3 length: 15 residues. The CDR3 DNA follows: TGTGCCAGCAGCGCGGGACAGGATCCCTCCTACGAGCAGTACTTC. It codes for CASSAGQDPSYEQYF.